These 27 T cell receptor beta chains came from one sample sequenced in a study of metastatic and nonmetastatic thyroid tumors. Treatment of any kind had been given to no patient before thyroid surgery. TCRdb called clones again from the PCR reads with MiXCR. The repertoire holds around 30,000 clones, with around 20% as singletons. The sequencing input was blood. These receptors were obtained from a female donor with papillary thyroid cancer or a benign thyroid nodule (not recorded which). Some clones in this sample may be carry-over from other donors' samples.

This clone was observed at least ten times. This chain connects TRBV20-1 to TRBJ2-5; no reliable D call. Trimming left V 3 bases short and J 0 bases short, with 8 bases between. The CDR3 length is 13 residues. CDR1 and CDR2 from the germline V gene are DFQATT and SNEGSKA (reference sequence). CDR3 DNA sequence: TGCAGTGCTAGTCCAGTAAACCAAGAGACCCAGTACTTC. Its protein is CSASPVNQETQYF.

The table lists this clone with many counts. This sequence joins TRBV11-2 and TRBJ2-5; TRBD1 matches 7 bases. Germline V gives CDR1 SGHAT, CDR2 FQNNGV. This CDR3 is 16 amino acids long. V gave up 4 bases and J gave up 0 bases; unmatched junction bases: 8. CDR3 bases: TGTGCCAGCAGCTCCGGACAGGCTTGGTACCAAGAGACCCAGTACTTC. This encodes CASSSGQAWYQETQYF.

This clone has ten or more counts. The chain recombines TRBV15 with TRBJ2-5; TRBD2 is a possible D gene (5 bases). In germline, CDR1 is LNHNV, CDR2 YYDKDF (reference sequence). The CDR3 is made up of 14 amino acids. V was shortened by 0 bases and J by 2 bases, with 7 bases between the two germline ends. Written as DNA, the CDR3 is TGTGCCACCAGCAGAGATCTAGCACAAGAGACCCAGTACTTC. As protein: CATSRDLAQETQYF.

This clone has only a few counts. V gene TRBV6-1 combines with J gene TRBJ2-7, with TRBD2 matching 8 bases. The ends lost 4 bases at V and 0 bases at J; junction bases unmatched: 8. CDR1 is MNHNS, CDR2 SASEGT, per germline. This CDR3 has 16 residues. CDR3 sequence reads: CASSVEAGGLSYEQYF. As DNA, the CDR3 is TGTGCCAGCAGTGTGGAGGCGGGAGGCCTCTCCTACGAGCAGTACTTC.

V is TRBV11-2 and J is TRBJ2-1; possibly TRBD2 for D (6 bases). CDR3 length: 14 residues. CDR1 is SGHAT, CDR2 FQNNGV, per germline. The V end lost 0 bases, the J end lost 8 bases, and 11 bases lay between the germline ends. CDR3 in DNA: TGTGCCAGCAGCTTAGATCGGGTAGCGGATGAGCAGTTCTTC. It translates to CASSLDRVADEQFF.

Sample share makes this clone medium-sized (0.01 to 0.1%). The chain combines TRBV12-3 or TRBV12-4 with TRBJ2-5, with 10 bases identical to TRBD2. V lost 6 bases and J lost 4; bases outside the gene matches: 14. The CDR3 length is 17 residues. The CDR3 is CASSIMQGTSAGETQYF. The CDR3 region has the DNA TGTGCCAGCAGCATAATGCAGGGGACTAGCGCCGGAGAGACCCAGTACTTC.

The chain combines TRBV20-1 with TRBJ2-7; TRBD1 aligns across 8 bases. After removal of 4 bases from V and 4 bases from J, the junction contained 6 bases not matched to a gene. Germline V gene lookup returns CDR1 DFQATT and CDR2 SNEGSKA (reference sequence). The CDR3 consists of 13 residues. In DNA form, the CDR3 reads TGCAGTGCTAACAGGGACAGGTGGTACGAGCAGTACTTC. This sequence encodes CSANRDRWYEQYF.

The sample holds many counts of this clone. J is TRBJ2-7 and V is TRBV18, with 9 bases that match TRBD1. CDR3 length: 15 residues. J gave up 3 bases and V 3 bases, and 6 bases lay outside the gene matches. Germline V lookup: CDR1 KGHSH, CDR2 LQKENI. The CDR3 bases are TGTGCCAGCTCACCTCAGGACAGGGGTCACTACGAGCAGTACTTC. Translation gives CASSPQDRGHYEQYF.

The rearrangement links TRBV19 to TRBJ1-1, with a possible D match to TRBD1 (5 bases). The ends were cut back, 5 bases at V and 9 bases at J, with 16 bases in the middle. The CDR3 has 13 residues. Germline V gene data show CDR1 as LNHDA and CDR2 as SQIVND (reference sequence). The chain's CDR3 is CASSDHGGTKAFF. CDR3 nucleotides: TGTGCCAGTAGTGACCATGGGGGTACGAAAGCTTTCTTT.

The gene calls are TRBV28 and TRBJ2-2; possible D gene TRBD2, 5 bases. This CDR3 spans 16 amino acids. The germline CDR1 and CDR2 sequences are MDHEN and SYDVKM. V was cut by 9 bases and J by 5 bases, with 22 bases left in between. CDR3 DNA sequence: TGTGCCAGTTCCGACCCCCACAGCGGAGAGACCGGGGAGCTGTTTTTT. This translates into CASSDPHSGETGELFF. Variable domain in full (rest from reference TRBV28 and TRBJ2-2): DVKVTQSSRYLVKRTGEKVFLECVQDMDHENMFWYRQDPGLGLRLIYFSYDVKMKEKGDIPEGYSVSREKKERFSLILESASTNQTSMYLCASSDPHSGETGELFFGEGSRLTVL.

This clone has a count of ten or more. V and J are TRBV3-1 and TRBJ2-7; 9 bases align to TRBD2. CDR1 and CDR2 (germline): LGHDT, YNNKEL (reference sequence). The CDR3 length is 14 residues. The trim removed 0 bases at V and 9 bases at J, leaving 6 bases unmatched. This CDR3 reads CASSQERAGGRQYF. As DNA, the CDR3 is TGTGCCAGCAGCCAAGAAAGAGCGGGGGGACGGCAGTACTTC.

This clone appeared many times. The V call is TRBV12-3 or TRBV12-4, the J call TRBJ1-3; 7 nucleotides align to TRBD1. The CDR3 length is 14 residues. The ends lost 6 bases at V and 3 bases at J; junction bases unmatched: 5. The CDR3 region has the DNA TGTGCCAGCAGAACAGGGGCAAGTGGAAACACCATATATTTT. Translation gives CASRTGASGNTIYF.

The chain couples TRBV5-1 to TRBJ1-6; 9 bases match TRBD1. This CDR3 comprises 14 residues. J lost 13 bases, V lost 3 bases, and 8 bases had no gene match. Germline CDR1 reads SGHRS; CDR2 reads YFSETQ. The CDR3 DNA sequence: TGCGCCAGCAGCTCGACAGGGGGAGATACCCCCCTCCACTTT. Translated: CASSSTGGDTPLHF.

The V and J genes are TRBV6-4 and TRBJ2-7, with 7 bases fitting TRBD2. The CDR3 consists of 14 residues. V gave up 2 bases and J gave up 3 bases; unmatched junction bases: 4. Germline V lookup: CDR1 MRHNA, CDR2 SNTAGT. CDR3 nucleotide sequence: TGTGCCAGCAGTGACCAAGCGGGGAGCTACGAGCAGTACTTC. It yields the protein CASSDQAGSYEQYF.

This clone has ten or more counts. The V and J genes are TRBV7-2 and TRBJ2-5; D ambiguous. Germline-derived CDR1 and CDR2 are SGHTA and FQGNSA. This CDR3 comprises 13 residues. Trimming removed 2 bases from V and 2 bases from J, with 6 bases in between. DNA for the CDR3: TGTGCCAGCAGCTTACAACTGCAAGAGACCCAGTACTTC. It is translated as CASSLQLQETQYF.

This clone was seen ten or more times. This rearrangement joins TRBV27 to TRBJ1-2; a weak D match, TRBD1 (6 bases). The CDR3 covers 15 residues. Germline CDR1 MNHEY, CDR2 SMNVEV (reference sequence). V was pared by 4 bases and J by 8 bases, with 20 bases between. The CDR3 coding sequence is TGTGCCAGCAGTTCGGGCGGGGGGCGGTGGTCGGGCTACACCTTC. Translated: CASSSGGGRWSGYTF.

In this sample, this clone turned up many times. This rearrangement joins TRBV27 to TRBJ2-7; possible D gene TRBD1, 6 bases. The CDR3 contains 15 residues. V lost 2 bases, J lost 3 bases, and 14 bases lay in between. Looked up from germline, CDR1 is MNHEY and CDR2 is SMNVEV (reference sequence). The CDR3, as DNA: TGTGCCAGCAGTTTAGTACCAGGGGACGTCTACGAGCAGTACTTC. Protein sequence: CASSLVPGDVYEQYF.

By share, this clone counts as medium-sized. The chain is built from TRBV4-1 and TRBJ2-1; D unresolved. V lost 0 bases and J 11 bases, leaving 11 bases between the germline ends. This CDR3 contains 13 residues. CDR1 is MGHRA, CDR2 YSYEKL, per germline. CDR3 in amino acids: CASSQEGLSKQFF. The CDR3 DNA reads TGCGCCAGCAGCCAAGAAGGTCTTAGTAAGCAGTTCTTC.

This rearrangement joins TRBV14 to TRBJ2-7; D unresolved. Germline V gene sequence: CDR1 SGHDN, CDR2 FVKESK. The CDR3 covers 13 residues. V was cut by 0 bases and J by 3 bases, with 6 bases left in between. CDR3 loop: CASSQDPIYEQYF. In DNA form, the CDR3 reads TGTGCCAGCAGCCAAGACCCTATCTACGAGCAGTACTTC.

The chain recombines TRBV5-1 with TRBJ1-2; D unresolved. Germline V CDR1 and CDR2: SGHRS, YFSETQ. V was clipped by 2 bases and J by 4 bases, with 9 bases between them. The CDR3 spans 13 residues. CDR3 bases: TGCGCCAGCAGCTTCGAGGGAAGCTATGGCTACACCTTC. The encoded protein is CASSFEGSYGYTF. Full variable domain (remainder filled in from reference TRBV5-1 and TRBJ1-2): KAGVTQTPRYLIKTRGQQVTLSCSPISGHRSVSWYQQTPGQGLQFLFEYFSETQRNKGNFPGRFSGRQFSNSRSEMNVSTLELGDSALYLCASSFEGSYGYTFGSGTRLTVV.

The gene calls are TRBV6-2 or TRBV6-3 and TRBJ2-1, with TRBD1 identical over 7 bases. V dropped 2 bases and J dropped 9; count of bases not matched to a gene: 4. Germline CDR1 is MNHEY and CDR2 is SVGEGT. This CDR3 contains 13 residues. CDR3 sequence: CASSYRQGSEQFF. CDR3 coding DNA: TGTGCCAGCAGTTACCGACAGGGTAGTGAGCAGTTCTTC.

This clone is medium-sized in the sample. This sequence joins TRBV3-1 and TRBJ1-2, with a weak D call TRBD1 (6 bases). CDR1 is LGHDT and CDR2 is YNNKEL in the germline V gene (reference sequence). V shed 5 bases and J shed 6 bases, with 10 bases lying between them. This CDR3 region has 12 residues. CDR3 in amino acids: CASSTTGNGYTF. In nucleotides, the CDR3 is TGTGCCAGCAGCACCACAGGGAATGGCTACACCTTC. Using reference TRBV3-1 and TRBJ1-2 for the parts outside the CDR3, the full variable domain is DTAVSQTPKYLVTQMGNDKSIKCEQNLGHDTMYWYKQDSKKFLKIMFSYNNKELIINETVPNRFSPKSPDKAHLNLHINSLELGDSAVYFCASSTTGNGYTFGSGTRLTVV.

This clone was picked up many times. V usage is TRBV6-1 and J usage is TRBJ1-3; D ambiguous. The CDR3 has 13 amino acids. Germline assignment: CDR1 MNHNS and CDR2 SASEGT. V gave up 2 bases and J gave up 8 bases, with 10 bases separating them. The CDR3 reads CASSERIGDTIYF. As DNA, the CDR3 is TGTGCCAGCAGTGAACGGATCGGGGACACCATATATTTT.

The CDR3 DNA reads TGTGCCAGCAGCCCCAGAATAGGGACCTACGTTGATACGCAGTATTTT. Protein: CASSPRIGTYVDTQYF. The genes are TRBV9 and TRBJ2-3; D is tentatively TRBD1 or TRBD2 (5 bases each). The germline gives CDR1 SGDLS, CDR2 YYNGEE. Trimming took off 4 bases at V and 6 bases at J, with 21 bases between the two ends. The CDR3 covers 16 residues.

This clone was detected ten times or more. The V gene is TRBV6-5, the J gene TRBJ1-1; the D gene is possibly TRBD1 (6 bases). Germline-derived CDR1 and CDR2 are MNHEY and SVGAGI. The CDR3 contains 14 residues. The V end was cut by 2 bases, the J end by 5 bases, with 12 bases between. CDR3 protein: CASSYGVGGTEAFF. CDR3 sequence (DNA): TGTGCCAGCAGTTACGGAGTAGGGGGAACTGAAGCTTTCTTT.

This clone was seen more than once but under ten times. CDR3 sequence reads: CASSWTFPRGGYTF. The CDR3 nucleotides are TGTGCCAGCAGTTGGACGTTCCCACGGGGTGGTTACACCTTC. The rearrangement joins TRBV28 to TRBJ1-2; no firm D call. The CDR3 spans 14 residues. V was cut by 4 bases and J by 11 bases, with 20 bases left in between. In germline, CDR1 is MDHEN, CDR2 SYDVKM.

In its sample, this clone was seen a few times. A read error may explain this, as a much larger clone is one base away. CDR3 in DNA: TGTGTCAGCAGCCAATCGTCAGCGTCGAACACCGGGGAGCTGTTTTTT. Protein sequence: CVSSQSSASNTGELFF. The V gene is TRBV16, the J gene TRBJ2-2; D not resolved. This CDR3 contains 16 residues. Per the germline V gene, CDR1 is KGHSY and CDR2 is FQNENV.